This TCR beta chain was profiled in a study of T cell responses to AZD1222 COVID-19 vaccine (dated by TCRdb to 2020 to 2022). With regard to the full study: AZD1222 recipients with second doses at about 4 weeks or about 12 weeks were pooled, because spike-specific TCR depth and breadth did not differ between schedules. A total of under 250 trial participants underwent TCR sequencing, of whom 207 had received two doses of AZD1222 and about 25 had received two doses of the MenACWY control vaccine. Trial participants were enrolled into age subgroups of 18-55, 56-69 and 70-plus years, which contained 148, 28 and 57 TCR-sequenced participants, respectively. Overall study outcomes, separate from this receptor: The whole spike protein was spanned by vaccine-associated CD4 TCRs, and dominant responses were seen in regions 160-218 and 743-854. Participants were mostly white British, with more females than males. The authors suggested clonal diversity may have been underestimated. In the small 56-69-year group, the increase in depth fell short of significance, most likely because of low power. Because no day 14 peak-response samples were available, repertoires were characterized only after the peak T cell response. A significant rise in spike-specific TCR breadth and depth was observed after two AZD1222 doses relative to day 0 and relative to MenACWY recipients. Nearly half of unique spike-specific TCRs reportedly recognized epitopes outside regions mutated in the B.1.351 and B.1.1.7 variants. Conclusions about previously exposed vaccinees were limited because only 5 or 6 AZD1222 recipients were SARS-CoV-2 seropositive at baseline.

As concerns this clone: The specificity of this receptor is unknown. It has no much larger one-base neighbor in the sample; base qualities were not kept.

V is cut by 2 bases and J by 8 bases, and the space between the germline ends is 12 bases. Per the germline V gene (reference sequence), LGHDT is the CDR1 and YNNKEL is the CDR2. The CDR3 holds 13 amino acids from the cysteine to the phenylalanine. Left in the record is the CDR3 DNA by itself, 39 bases read in frame from the first base. Explained via the paper, the time point label denotes: baseline before first vaccination. Vaccinee samples came from UK trials COV001 and COV002, including a single-blind randomized controlled phase 2/3 trial of AZD1222 (ChAdOx1 nCoV-19) in healthy adults. For TCRbeta chain sequencing, PBMC samples from trial participants were taken at day 0 and at day 28 after the second dose. The CDR3 regions of human TCRbeta chains were analyzed by immunosequencing. Per the original workflow: TCRs in the repertoires were compared against a reference library of SARS-CoV-2-specific TCRs that had been generated with the MIRA antigen-specificity platform. Breadth was defined as the fraction of unique TCRs that were SARS-CoV-2-associated. Depth was defined as the fraction of total T cells that were SARS-CoV-2-associated. Using the MIRA data, each spike-specific TCR was mapped to the spike region that the TCR reacts to and placed in a CD4 or CD8 class. Log10-transformed breadth and depth values were compared by one-way ANOVA with Sidak's multiple comparisons tests. Held by TCRdb, this immuneACCESS table contains in-frame sequences only and omits some clones. Under half of the omission traces to an unresolved V gene where checked; the cause of the rest is unknown. The V and J calls and the clone size are those of that table, but D and trimming were determined from the DNA. The sample contains about 120,000 clones, 90% of them found a single time. The ten largest account for around 6.9% of the sample.

The chain is made from TRBV3-1 (or the pseudogene TRBV3-2) and TRBJ1-1, with an unclear D gene assignment. The clonotype comes from an adult in good health. The material was peripheral blood, obtained on day 0 of AZD1222 vaccination. The CDR3 sequence is CASSQSEPGEAFF. The DNA is TGTGCCAGCAGCCAATCCGAGCCCGGAGAAGCTTTCTTT.